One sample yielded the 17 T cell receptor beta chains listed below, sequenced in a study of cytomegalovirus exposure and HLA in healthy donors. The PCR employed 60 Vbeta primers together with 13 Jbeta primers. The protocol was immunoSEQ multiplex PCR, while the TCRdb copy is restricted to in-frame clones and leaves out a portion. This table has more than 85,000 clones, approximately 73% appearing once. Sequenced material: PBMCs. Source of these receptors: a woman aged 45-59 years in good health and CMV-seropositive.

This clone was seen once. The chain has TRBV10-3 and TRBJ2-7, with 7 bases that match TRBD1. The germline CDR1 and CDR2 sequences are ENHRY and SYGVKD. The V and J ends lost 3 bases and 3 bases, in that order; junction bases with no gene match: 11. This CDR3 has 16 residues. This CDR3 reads CAISDPGSGGDYEQYF. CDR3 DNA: TGTGCCATCAGTGACCCGGGCTCAGGGGGTGACTACGAGCAGTACTTC.

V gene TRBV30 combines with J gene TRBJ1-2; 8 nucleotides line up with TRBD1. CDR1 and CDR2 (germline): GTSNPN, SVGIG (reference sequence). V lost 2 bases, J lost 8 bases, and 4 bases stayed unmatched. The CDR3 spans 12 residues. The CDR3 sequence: CAWSTGGQGYTF. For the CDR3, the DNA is TGTGCCTGGAGTACAGGGGGTCAGGGCTACACCTTC.

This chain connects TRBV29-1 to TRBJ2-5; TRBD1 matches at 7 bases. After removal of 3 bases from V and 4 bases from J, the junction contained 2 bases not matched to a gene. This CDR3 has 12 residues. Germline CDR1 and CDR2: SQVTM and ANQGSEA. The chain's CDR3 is CSVEAGGETQYF. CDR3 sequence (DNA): TGCAGCGTTGAGGCAGGGGGAGAGACCCAGTACTTC.

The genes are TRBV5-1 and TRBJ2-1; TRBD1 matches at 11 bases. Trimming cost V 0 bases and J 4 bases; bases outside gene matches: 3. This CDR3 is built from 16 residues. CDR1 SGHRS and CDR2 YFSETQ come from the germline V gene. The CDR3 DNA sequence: TGCGCCAGCAGCTTGGGGGACAGGGGGGGATACAATGAGCAGTTCTTC. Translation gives CASSLGDRGGYNEQFF.

CDR3: CASSGQGAATEAFF. Written as DNA, the CDR3 is TGCGCCAGCAGCGGACAGGGGGCCGCTACTGAAGCTTTCTTT. This chain links TRBV5-1 with TRBJ1-1; TRBD1 agrees at 11 bases. The V segment lost 4 bases and the J segment 5 bases; nucleotides outside the gene matches: 4. The length of the CDR3 is 14 residues. Germline V gene data show CDR1 as SGHRS and CDR2 as YFSETQ.

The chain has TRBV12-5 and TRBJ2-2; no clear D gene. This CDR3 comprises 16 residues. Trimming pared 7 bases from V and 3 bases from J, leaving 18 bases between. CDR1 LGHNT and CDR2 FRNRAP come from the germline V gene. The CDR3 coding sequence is TGTGCTAGTGCTCTTTACCCCGAGCAGGACACCGGGGAGCTGTTTTTT. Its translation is CASALYPEQDTGELFF.

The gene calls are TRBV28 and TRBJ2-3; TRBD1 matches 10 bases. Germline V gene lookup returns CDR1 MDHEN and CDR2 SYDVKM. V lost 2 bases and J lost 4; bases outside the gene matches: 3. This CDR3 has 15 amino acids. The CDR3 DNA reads TGTGCCAGCAGTTTAACCGGACAGGGGGCAGATACGCAGTATTTT. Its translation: CASSLTGQGADTQYF.

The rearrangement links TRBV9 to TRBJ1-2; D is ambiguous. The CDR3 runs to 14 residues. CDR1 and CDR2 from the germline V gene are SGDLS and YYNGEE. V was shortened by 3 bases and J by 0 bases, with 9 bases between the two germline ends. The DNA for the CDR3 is TGTGCCAGCAGCGACGGGTTAGCTAACTATGGCTACACCTTC. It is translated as CASSDGLANYGYTF.

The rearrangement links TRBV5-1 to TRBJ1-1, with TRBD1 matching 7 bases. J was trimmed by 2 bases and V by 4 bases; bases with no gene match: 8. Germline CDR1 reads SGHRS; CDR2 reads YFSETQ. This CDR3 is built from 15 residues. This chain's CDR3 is CASSPAPGGNTEAFF. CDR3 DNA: TGCGCCAGCAGCCCTGCGCCAGGGGGAAACACTGAAGCTTTCTTT.

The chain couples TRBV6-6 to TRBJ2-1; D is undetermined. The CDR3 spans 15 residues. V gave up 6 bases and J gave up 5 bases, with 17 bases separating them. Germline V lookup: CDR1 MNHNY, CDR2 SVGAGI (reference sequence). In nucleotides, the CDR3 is TGTGCCAGCAGCCTTGGAGATTGGCCTAACAATGAGCAGTTCTTC. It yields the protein CASSLGDWPNNEQFF.

CDR3 region: CASSLGRGPTYEQYF. The CDR3 coding sequence is TGTGCCAGCAGTTTAGGTCGCGGTCCCACATACGAGCAGTACTTC. V and J are TRBV27 and TRBJ2-7; D is ambiguous. Trimming cost V 2 bases and J 4 bases, with 15 bases left between them. The length of the CDR3 is 15 residues. Germline V gene lookup returns CDR1 MNHEY and CDR2 SMNVEV (reference sequence).

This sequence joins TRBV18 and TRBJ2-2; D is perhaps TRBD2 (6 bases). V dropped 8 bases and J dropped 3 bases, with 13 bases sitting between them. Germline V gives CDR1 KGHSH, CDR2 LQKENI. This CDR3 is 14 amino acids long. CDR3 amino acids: CASRAGTDTGELFF. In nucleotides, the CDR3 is TGTGCCAGCCGAGCAGGGACTGACACCGGGGAGCTGTTTTTT.

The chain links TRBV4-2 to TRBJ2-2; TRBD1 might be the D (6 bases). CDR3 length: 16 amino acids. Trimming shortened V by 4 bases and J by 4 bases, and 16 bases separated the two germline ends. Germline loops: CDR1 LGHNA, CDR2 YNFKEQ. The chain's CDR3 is CASSPLGGRSTGELFF. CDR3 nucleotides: TGTGCCAGCAGCCCTTTAGGGGGAAGGAGCACCGGGGAGCTGTTTTTT.

CDR3 coding DNA: TGTGCCAGCAGCCCCCCGATCGGGACTGAAGCTTTCTTT. It codes for CASSPPIGTEAFF. The V call is TRBV6-5, the J call TRBJ1-1; D is uncertain. The germline V and J ends were trimmed by 6 bases and 5 bases, with 13 bases remaining between them. Germline-derived CDR1 and CDR2 are MNHEY and SVGAGI. The length of the CDR3 is 13 residues.

CDR3 in DNA: TGTGCCAGTAGTATAGGGTCAGGGACAGATGGCTACACCTTC. Its translation is CASSIGSGTDGYTF. The chain employs TRBV19 and TRBJ1-2; the match to TRBD1 covers 7 bases. This CDR3 spans 14 amino acids. V dropped 1 base and J dropped 6; count of bases not matched to a gene: 5. CDR1 is LNHDA, CDR2 SQIVND, per germline (reference sequence).

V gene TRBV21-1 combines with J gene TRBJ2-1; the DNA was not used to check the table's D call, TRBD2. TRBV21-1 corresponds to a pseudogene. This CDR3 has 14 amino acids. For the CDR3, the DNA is TGTGCCAGCAGCCGTTTCTTCCCTTACAATGAGCAGTTCTTC. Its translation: CASSRFFPYNEQFF.

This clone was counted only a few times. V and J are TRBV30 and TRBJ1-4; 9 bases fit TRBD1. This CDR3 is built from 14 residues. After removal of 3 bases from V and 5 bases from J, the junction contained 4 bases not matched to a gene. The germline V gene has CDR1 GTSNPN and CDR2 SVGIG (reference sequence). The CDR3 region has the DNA TGTGCCTGGAGCTTGGGACAGGGAAATGAAAAACTGTTTTTT. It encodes CAWSLGQGNEKLFF.